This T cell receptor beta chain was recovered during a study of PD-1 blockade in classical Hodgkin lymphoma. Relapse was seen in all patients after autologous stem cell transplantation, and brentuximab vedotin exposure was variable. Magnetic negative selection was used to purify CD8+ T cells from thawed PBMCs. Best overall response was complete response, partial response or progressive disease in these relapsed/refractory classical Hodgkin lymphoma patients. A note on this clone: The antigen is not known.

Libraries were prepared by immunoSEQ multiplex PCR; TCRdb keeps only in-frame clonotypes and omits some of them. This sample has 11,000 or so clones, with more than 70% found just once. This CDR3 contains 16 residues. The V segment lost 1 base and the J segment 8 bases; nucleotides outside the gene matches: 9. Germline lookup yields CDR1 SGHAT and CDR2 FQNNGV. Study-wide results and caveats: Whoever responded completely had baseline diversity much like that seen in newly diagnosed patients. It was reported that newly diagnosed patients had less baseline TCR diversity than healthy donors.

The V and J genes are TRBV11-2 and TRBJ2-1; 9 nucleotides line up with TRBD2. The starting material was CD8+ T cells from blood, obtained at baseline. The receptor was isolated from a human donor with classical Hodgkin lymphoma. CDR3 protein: CASSLGSSGSGYEQFF. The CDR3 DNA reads TGTGCCAGCAGCTTAGGAAGTAGCGGGAGTGGCTATGAGCAGTTCTTC.